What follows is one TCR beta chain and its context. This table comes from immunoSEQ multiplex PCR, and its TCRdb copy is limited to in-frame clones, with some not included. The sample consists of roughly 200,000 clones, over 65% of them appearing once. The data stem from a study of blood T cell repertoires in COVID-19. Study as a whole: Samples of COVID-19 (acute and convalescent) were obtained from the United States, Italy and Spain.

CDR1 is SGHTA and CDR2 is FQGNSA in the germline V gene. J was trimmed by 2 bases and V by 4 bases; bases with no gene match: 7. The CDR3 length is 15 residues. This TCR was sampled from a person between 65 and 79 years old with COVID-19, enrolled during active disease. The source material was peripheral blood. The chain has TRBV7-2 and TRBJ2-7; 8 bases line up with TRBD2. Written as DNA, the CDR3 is TGTGCCAGCAGCTCAGGACTAGCTTCAGCCTACGAGCAGTACTTC. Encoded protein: CASSSGLASAYEQYF.